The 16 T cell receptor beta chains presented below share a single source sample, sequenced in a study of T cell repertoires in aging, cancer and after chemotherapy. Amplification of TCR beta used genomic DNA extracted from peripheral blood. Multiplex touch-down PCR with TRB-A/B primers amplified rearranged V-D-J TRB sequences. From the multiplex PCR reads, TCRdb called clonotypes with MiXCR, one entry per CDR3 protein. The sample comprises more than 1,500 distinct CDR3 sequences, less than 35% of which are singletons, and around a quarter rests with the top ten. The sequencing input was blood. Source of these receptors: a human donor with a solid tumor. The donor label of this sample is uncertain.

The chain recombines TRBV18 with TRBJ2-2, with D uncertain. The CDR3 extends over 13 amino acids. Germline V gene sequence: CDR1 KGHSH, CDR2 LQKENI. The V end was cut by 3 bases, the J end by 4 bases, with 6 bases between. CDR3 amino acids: CASSPGGTGELFF. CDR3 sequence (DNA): TGTGCCAGCTCACCGGGCGGCACCGGGGAGCTGTTTTTT.

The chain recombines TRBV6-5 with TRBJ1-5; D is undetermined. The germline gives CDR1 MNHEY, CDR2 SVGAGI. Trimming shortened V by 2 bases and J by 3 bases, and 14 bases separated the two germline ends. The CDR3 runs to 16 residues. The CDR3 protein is CASSYPGYSSNQPQHF. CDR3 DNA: TGTGCCAGCAGTTACCCCGGTTACAGCTCCAATCAGCCCCAGCATTTT.

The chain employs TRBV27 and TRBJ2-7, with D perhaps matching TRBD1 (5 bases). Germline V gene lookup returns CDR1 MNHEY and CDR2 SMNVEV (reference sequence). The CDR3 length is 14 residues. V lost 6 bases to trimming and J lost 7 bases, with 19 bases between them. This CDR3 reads CASSRDSYLGEQYF. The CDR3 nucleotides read TGTGCCAGCAGCAGAGACAGTTACCTTGGGGAGCAGTACTTC.

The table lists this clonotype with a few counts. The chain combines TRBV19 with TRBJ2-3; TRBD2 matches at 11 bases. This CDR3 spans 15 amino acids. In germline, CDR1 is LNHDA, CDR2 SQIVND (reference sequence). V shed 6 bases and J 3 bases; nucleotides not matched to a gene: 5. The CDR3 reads CASSPGLAATDTQYF. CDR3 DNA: TGTGCCAGTAGCCCGGGACTAGCGGCTACAGATACGCAGTATTTT. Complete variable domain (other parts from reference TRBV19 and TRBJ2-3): DGGITQSPKYLFRKEGQNVTLSCEQNLNHDAMYWYRQDPGQGLRLIYYSQIVNDFQKGDIAEGYSVSREKKESFPLTVTSAQKNPTAFYLCASSPGLAATDTQYFGPGTRLTVL.

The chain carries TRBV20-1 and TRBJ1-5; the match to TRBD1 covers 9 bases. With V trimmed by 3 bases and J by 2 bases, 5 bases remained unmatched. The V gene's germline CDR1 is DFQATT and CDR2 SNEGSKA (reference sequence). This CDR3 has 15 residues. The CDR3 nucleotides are TGCAGTGCTAGCGGACAGGGGATGGGCAATCAGCCCCAGCATTTT. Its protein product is CSASGQGMGNQPQHF.

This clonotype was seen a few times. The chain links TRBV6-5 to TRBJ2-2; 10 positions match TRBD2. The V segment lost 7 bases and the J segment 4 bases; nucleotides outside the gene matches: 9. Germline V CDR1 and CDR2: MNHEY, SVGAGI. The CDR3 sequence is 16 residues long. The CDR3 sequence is CASTLSSGRFTGELFF. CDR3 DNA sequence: TGTGCCAGCACCCTTTCTAGCGGGAGATTCACCGGGGAGCTGTTTTTT.

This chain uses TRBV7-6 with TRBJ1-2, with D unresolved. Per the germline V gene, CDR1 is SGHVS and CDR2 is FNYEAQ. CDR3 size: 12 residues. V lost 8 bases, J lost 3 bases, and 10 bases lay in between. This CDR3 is CASREVDYGYTF. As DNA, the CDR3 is TGTGCCAGCCGAGAAGTTGACTATGGCTACACCTTC.

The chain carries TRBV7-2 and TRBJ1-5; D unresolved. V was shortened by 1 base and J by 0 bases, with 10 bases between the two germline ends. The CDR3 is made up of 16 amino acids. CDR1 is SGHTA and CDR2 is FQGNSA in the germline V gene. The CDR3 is CASSLDSQYSNQPQHF. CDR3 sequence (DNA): TGTGCCAGCAGCTTAGATTCGCAATATAGCAATCAGCCCCAGCATTTT.

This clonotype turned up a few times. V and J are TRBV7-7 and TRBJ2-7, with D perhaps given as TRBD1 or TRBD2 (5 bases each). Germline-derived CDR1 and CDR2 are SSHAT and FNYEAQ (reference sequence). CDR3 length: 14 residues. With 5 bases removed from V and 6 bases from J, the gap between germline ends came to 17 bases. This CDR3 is CASSPATGRSEQYF. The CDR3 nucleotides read TGTGCCAGCAGCCCTGCGACGGGGCGAAGCGAGCAGTACTTC.

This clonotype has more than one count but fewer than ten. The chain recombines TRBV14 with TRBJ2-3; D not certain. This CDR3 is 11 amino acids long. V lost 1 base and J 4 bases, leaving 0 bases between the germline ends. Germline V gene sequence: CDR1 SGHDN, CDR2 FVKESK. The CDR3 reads CASSQADTQYF. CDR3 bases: TGTGCCAGCAGCCAAGCAGATACGCAGTATTTT.

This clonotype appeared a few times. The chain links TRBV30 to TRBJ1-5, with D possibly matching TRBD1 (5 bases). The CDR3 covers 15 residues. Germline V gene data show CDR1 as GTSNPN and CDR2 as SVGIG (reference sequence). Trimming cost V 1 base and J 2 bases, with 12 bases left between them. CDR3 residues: CAWSGREAGNQPQHF. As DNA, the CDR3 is TGTGCCTGGAGTGGCAGGGAGGCGGGCAATCAGCCCCAGCATTTT.

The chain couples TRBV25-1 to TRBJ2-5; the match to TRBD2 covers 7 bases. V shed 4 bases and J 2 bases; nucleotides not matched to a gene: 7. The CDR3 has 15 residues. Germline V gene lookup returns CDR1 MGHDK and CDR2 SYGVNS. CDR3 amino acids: CASSGRGAGQETQYF. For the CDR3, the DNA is TGTGCCAGCAGTGGCCGCGGAGCGGGGCAAGAGACCCAGTACTTC.

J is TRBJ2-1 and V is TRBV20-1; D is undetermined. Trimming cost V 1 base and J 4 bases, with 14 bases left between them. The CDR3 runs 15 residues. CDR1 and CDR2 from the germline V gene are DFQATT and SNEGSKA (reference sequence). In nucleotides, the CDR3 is TGCAGTGCTAGAGCCATAGGGTGGGTATACAATGAGCAGTTCTTC. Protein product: CSARAIGWVYNEQFF.

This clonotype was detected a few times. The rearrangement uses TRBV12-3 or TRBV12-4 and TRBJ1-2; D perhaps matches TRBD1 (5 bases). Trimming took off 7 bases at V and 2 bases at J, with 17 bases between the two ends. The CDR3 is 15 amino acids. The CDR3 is CASILGGSDNYGYTF. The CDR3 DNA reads TGTGCCAGCATCCTTGGGGGTTCAGACAACTATGGCTACACCTTC.

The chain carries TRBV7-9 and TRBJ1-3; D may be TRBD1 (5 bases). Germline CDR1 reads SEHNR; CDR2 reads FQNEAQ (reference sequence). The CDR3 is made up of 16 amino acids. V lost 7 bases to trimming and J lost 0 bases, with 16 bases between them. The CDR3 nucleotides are TGTGCCAGCACGGGTCCAAACAGGTCCTCTGGAAACACCATATATTTT. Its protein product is CASTGPNRSSGNTIYF.

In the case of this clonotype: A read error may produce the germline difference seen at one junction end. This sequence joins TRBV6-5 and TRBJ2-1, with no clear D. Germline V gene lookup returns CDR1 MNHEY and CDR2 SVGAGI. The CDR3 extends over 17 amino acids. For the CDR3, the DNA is TGCGCCAGCAGTGAGTCTCGGGCGGAAACTTCCTACAATGAGCAGTTCTTC. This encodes CASSESRAETSYNEQFF.